These 21 T cell receptor beta chains were all obtained from the same sample, sequenced in a study of T cells in women clearing cervical HPV infection. Measured with immunoSEQ multiplex PCR; TCRdb has only the in-frame clones, and not every one. The sample has about 21,000 clones. The sample consisted of blood buffy coat. The receptors shown here come from a woman aged 18 to 69 with a cervical HPV16 infection that either progressed to CIN3+ or cleared (not recorded which).

As concerns this clone: The sequenced fragment ends 3 residues before the CDR3 boundary, so the rest is inferred from the germline J gene. The rearrangement links TRBV7-9 to TRBJ2-7, with TRBD2 matching 7 bases. CDR1 and CDR2 from the germline V gene are SEHNR and FQNEAQ (reference sequence). Unmatched junction bases numbered 4, after V lost 5 bases and J lost 0 bases. CDR3 length: 14 residues. CDR3 DNA, as far as it was read: TGTGCCAGCAGCGACCGGGACTACTCCTACGAG. It translates to CASSDRDYSYE. The whole CDR3 reads CASSDRDYSYEQYF.

Of note for this clone: Read coverage stops 3 residues before the CDR3 terminus; the germline J gene supplies the remainder. The chain recombines TRBV19 with TRBJ2-1, with TRBD2 matching over 12 bases. Trimming took 3 bases from V and 2 from J; bases not matched to a gene: 2. In germline, CDR1 is LNHDA, CDR2 SQIVND (reference sequence). The CDR3 consists of 16 residues. The sequenced part of the CDR3 DNA is TGTGCCAGTAGTATGCTAGCGGGAGGGCCCTACAATGAG. It encodes CASSMLAGGPYNE. The full CDR3 sequence reads CASSMLAGGPYNEQFF.

Notes on this clone: The read ends 3 residues before the CDR3 terminus; that terminus is restored from the germline J gene. The chain joins TRBV2 to TRBJ2-2, with unresolved D. The V and J ends lost 4 bases and 6 bases respectively, with 3 bases between them. The CDR3 has 11 amino acids. The germline V gene encodes CDR1 SNHLY and CDR2 FYNNEI. CDR3 sequence: CASSAAGELFF. The covered CDR3 bases are TGTGCCAGCAGTGCGGCCGGGGAG.

On this clone: The CDR3 is cut off 3 residues early in the read; its end comes from the germline J gene. The rearrangement uses TRBV2 and TRBJ2-3; D perhaps matches TRBD2 (5 bases). The CDR3 totals 12 residues. V lost 6 bases to trimming and J lost 4 bases, with 8 bases between them. The germline V gene encodes CDR1 SNHLY and CDR2 FYNNEI. The covered CDR3 bases are TGTGCCAGCAGACTAGTTGCAGATACG. It yields the protein CASRLVADT. The complete CDR3 sequence is CASRLVADTQYF.

Comments on this clone: From the germline J gene comes the end of the CDR3, since the read stops 3 residues before it. V gene TRBV2 combines with J gene TRBJ2-7; 9 nucleotides agree with TRBD2. The germline V gene has CDR1 SNHLY and CDR2 FYNNEI. The V gene end was trimmed by 4 bases and the J gene end by 1 base; junction bases not matched to a gene: 11. The CDR3 loop spans 17 amino acids. The CDR3 sequence is CASSVNSGSFWSYEQYF. The covered CDR3 bases are TGTGCCAGCAGTGTAAATAGCGGGAGCTTTTGGTCCTACGAG.

Points on this clone: The CDR3 end lies 3 residues beyond the end of the read and is filled in from the germline J gene. The chain has TRBV20-1 and TRBJ2-5; D perhaps matches TRBD2 (5 bases). Trimming pared 2 bases from V and 5 bases from J, leaving 18 bases between. CDR1 and CDR2 (germline): DFQATT, SNEGSKA (reference sequence). This CDR3 spans 15 amino acids. Incomplete CDR3 DNA: TGCAGTGCTAGATCCGTTAGCGCATCGGGGGAGACC. Translation gives CSARSVSASGET. From start to end, the CDR3 is CSARSVSASGETQYF.

About this clone: Read coverage stops 3 residues before the CDR3 terminus; the germline J gene supplies the remainder. The chain joins TRBV28 to TRBJ2-2; D is undetermined. This CDR3 region has 13 residues. Germline V gives CDR1 MDHEN, CDR2 SYDVKM. Trimming took 7 bases from V and 0 from J, leaving 6 bases between them. CDR3 bases read: TGTGCCAGCATAATCCCGAACACCGGGGAG. The encoded protein is CASIIPNTGE. The entire CDR3 reads CASIIPNTGELFF.

As for this clone: The sequenced fragment ends 3 residues before the CDR3 boundary, so the rest is inferred from the germline J gene. The rearrangement uses TRBV4-2 and TRBJ2-3, with 7 bases identical to TRBD2. The germline gives CDR1 LGHNA, CDR2 YNFKEQ. Trimming cost V 4 bases and J 0 bases; bases outside gene matches: 10. This CDR3 comprises 17 residues. Incomplete CDR3 DNA: TGTGCCAGCAGCCCCATCCTTTCGGGGGGAAGCACAGATACG. Protein sequence: CASSPILSGGSTDT. From start to end, the CDR3 is CASSPILSGGSTDTQYF.

Note on this clone: The DNA ends 3 residues before the CDR3 does, and the rest of the CDR3 is filled in from the germline J gene. V usage is TRBV19 and J usage is TRBJ1-4, with D possibly matching TRBD1 (5 bases). This CDR3 has 14 residues. Germline lookup yields CDR1 LNHDA and CDR2 SQIVND (reference sequence). The V end was cut by 3 bases, the J end by 5 bases, with 10 bases between. Here the CDR3 reads CASSIGGVNEKLFF. The sequenced CDR3 bases are TGTGCCAGTAGTATTGGAGGGGTCAATGAAAAA.

By frequency, this clone is medium-sized. Read coverage stops 3 residues before the CDR3 terminus; the germline J gene supplies the remainder. The chain links TRBV12-3 or TRBV12-4 to TRBJ2-3, with TRBD2 matching 7 bases. This CDR3 contains 15 residues. The V gene end was trimmed by 5 bases and the J gene end by 5 bases; junction bases not matched to a gene: 10. CDR3 residues: CASSIERDVLDTQYF. CDR3 DNA, as far as it was read: TGTGCCAGCAGTATTGAGCGGGACGTCTTAGATACG.

For this clone: The read ends 3 residues early relative to the CDR3; the germline J gene fills the gap. The chain links TRBV5-4 to TRBJ2-7; D is unclear. Between the trimmed V and J ends, which lost 2 bases and 2 bases, there was a span of 11 bases. Germline lookup yields CDR1 SGHNT and CDR2 YYREEE (reference sequence). The CDR3 covers 14 residues. The CDR3: CASSLRQDPYEQYF. The sequenced CDR3 bases are TGTGCCAGCAGCTTACGGCAGGATCCCTACGAG.

About this clone: With the read ending 3 residues before the CDR3 end, the germline J gene is used to fill in that end. The V and J genes are TRBV20-1 and TRBJ2-7, with TRBD2 matching over 8 bases. CDR1 is DFQATT, CDR2 SNEGSKA, per germline (reference sequence). The trim removed 4 bases at V and 5 bases at J, leaving 13 bases unmatched. The CDR3 has 15 residues. The sequenced part of the CDR3 DNA is TGCAGTGCTACTGACCCAGCGGGAGCAGCCCACGAG. Its protein is CSATDPAGAAHE. The whole CDR3 reads CSATDPAGAAHEQYF.

About this clone: From the germline J gene comes the end of the CDR3, since the read stops 3 residues before it. The chain employs TRBV19 and TRBJ2-1; 8 nucleotides agree with TRBD2. Germline CDR1 LNHDA, CDR2 SQIVND (reference sequence). After removal of 9 bases from V and 3 bases from J, the junction contained 10 bases not matched to a gene. The CDR3 consists of 15 residues. The CDR3 is CASSYSGRGYNEQFF. The covered CDR3 bases are TGTGCCAGCTCTTACAGCGGGAGAGGCTACAATGAG.

About this clone itself: Coverage ceases 3 residues before the CDR3 finishes, and the germline J gene fills in the end. The rearrangement links TRBV4-2 to TRBJ2-5; TRBD1 aligns across 11 bases. The CDR3 runs to 17 residues. The ends lost 4 bases at V and 5 bases at J; junction bases unmatched: 12. Per germline, CDR1 LGHNA and CDR2 YNFKEQ. CDR3 bases read: TGTGCCAGCAGCCCCAAGGGACAGGGGGGAAGAGGGGAGACC. Its protein is CASSPKGQGGRGET. The whole CDR3 sequence reads CASSPKGQGGRGETQYF.

This clone ranks as medium-sized in terms of frequency. Sequencing ends 3 residues short of the CDR3 end; the germline J gene provides the rest. The chain combines TRBV7-6 with TRBJ2-2; TRBD2 matches 9 bases. The CDR3 consists of 16 residues. Per the germline V gene, CDR1 is SGHVS and CDR2 is FNYEAQ. Trimming removed 3 bases from V and 0 bases from J; junction bases left unmatched: 2. CDR3 residues: CASSFGLAPNTGELFF. CDR3 DNA, as far as it was read: TGTGCCAGCAGCTTCGGACTAGCGCCGAACACCGGGGAG.

As concerns this clone: The observed sequence ends 3 residues before the CDR3 terminus, with the missing tail filled in from the germline J gene. V is TRBV6-2 or TRBV6-3 and J is TRBJ2-7; 7 bases match TRBD1. The trim removed 7 bases at V and 2 bases at J, leaving 5 bases unmatched. The CDR3 is 13 amino acids. Germline V gene sequence: CDR1 MNHEY, CDR2 SVGEGT. The CDR3 sequence is CASNIGQAYEQYF. CDR3 DNA, as far as it was read: TGTGCCAGCAACATCGGACAGGCCTACGAG.

A note on this clone: The read stops 3 residues short of the end of the CDR3; the missing end is completed from the germline J gene. The rearrangement links TRBV20-1 to TRBJ2-7; 8 nucleotides line up with TRBD1. The V and J ends lost 3 bases and 2 bases, in that order; junction bases with no gene match: 6. There are 14 residues in the CDR3. Per the germline V gene, CDR1 is DFQATT and CDR2 is SNEGSKA (reference sequence). The CDR3: CSARGVQGAYEQYF. The CDR3 bases that were read are TGCAGTGCTAGGGGGGTACAGGGGGCCTACGAG.

Turning to this clone: With the read ending 3 residues before the CDR3 end, the germline J gene is used to fill in that end. V gene TRBV7-2 combines with J gene TRBJ1-1; no firm D call. Trimming shortened V by 5 bases and J by 1 base, and 11 bases separated the two germline ends. This CDR3 is built from 14 residues. The V gene's germline CDR1 is SGHTA and CDR2 FQGNSA. The chain's CDR3 is CASSPHYRNTEAFF. The sequenced CDR3 bases are TGTGCCAGCAGCCCCCACTACCGGAACACTGAA.

Of note for this clone: The read stops 3 residues short of the end of the CDR3; the missing end is completed from the germline J gene. Different DNA sequences within this sample yield the same CDR3. The chain couples TRBV18 to TRBJ2-1; a possible D gene is TRBD1 (5 bases). V was clipped by 0 bases and J by 4 bases, with 10 bases between them. Germline CDR1 KGHSH, CDR2 LQKENI. The length of the CDR3 is 15 residues. CDR3 sequence: CASSPPRTGYNEQFF. The covered CDR3 bases are TGTGCCAGCTCACCACCGCGCACAGGATACAATGAG.

Notes on this clone: The read ends 3 residues before the CDR3 terminus; that terminus is restored from the germline J gene. This chain joins TRBV7-8 and TRBJ2-7; 7 positions agree with TRBD2. Trimming at V came to 1 base and at J to 4 bases, leaving 13 bases not matched to a gene. This CDR3 spans 17 amino acids. Germline loops: CDR1 SGHVS, CDR2 FQNEAQ. The CDR3 DNA, read in part, is TGTGCCAGCAGCTTAGGGGCGGCCGGCGGGAGTTCTTACGAG. This translates into CASSLGAAGGSSYE. The CDR3, in full, reads CASSLGAAGGSSYEQYF.

In the case of this clone: Read coverage stops 3 residues before the CDR3 terminus; the germline J gene supplies the remainder. The rearrangement joins TRBV28 to TRBJ1-1; 9 bases are a match to TRBD1. There are 14 residues in the CDR3. The germline V gene has CDR1 MDHEN and CDR2 SYDVKM. The trim removed 6 bases at V and 5 bases at J, leaving 7 bases unmatched. CDR3 bases read: TGTGCCAGCAGGCAGACAGGGGGGAGGACTGAA. This sequence encodes CASRQTGGRTE. The whole CDR3 protein is CASRQTGGRTEAFF.